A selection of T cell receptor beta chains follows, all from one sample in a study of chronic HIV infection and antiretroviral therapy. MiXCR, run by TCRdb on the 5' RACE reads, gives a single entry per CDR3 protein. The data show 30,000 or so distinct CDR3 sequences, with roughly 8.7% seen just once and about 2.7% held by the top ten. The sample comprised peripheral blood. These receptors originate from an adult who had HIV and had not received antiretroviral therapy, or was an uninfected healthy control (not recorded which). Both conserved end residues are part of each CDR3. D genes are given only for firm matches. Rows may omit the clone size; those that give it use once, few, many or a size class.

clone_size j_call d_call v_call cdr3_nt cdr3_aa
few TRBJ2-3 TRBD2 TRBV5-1 TGCGCCAGCAACCGGGGGGACCAGGTGGATACGCAGTATTTT CASNRGDQVDTQYF
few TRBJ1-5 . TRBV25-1 TGTGCCAGCAGTCCGAGGGAGGGTCAGCCCCAGCATTTT CASSPREGQPQHF
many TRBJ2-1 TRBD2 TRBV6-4 TGTGCCAGCAGTGCAACCAGCGGGGATTACAATGAGCAGTTCTTC CASSATSGDYNEQFF
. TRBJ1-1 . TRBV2 TGTGCCAGCAGGGCAAGGTTGAACACTGAAGCTTTCTTT CASRARLNTEAFF
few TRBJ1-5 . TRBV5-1 TGCGCCAGCAGCTTGGAGGGGGGAAATCAGCCCCAGCATTTT CASSLEGGNQPQHF
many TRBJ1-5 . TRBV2 TGTGCCAGCCAGGGAGGCAGGGGAAGCAATCAGCCCCAGCATTTT CASQGGRGSNQPQHF
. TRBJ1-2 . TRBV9 TGTGCCAGCAGCGTAGTTGGGCAATCCTATGGCGACACCTTC CASSVVGQSYGDTF
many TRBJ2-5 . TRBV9 TGTGCCAGCAGCGCCGTCGCAGAGACCCAGTACTTC CASSAVAETQYF
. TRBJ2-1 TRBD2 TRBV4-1 TGCGCCAGCAGCCAGGCTGTTAGCGGGAGAAACGGTAATGAGCAGTTCTTC CASSQAVSGRNGNEQFF
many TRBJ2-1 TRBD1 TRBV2 TGTGCCAGCACCCGCCGGGACAGGGACTTCTACAATGAGCAGTTCTTC CASTRRDRDFYNEQFF
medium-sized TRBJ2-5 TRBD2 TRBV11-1 TGTGCCAGCAGCCCGCCCCCCGCGGGGGGAGAAGAGACCCAGTACTTC CASSPPPAGGEETQYF
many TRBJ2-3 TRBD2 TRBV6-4 TGTGCCAGCAGTACTAGCGGCACAGATACGCAGTATTTT CASSTSGTDTQYF
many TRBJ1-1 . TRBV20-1 TGCAGTGCTAGAGATCTACGGGAAGGGGAGAGAACTGAAGCTTTCTTT CSARDLREGERTEAFF
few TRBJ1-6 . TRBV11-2 TGTGCCAGCAGCTTACCGGGTGGGAATTCACCCCTCCACTTT CASSLPGGNSPLHF
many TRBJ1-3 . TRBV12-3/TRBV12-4 TGTGCCAGCAGTTCGGGACCCTCTGGAAACACCATATATTTT CASSSGPSGNTIYF
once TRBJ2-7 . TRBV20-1 TGCAGTGCTAGACGGCAGGACACCTACGAGCAGTACTTC CSARRQDTYEQYF
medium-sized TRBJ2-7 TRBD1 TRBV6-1 TGTGCCAGCAGTCCCCGGACAGGCGAGCAGTACTTC CASSPRTGEQYF
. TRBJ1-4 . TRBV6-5 TGTGCCAGCAGTTACACCACCAGTGAAAAACTGTTTTTT CASSYTTSEKLFF
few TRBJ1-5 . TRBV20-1 TGCAGTGCAAGTGGGGAGGGGAATCAGCCCCAGCATTTT CSASGEGNQPQHF
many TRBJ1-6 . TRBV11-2 TGTGCCAGCAGCCGCTCCTATAATTCACCCCTCCACTTT CASSRSYNSPLHF
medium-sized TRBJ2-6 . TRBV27 TGTGCCAGCAGTATACTACAGGGCTTTGGGGCCAACGTCCTGACTTTC CASSILQGFGANVLTF
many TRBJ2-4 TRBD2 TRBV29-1 TGCAGCGTTGAGGCGGGAGACGCTAACATTCAGTACTTC CSVEAGDANIQYF
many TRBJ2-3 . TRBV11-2 TGTGCCAGCAGCTTCCGGGACGGAGCTAGCACAGATACGCAGTATTTT CASSFRDGASTDTQYF
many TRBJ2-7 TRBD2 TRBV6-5 TGTGCCAGCAGTCCCCCGGGACTAGCGAACTACGAGCAGTACTTC CASSPPGLANYEQYF
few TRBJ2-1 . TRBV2 TGTGCCAGCAGTGTGAGTCAGTTGGGGTCGGGGAAGCAGTTCTTC CASSVSQLGSGKQFF
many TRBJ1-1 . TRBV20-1 TGCAGTGCTAGTGGGGCCGGGAACACTGAAGCTTTCTTT CSASGAGNTEAFF
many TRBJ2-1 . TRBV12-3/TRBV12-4 TGTGCCAGCAGTTTCGATCGGGGTAGCAGGTCCTACAATGAGCAGTTCTTC CASSFDRGSRSYNEQFF
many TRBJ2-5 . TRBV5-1 TGCGCCAGCAGCTCCGCCGGGACCCGAGAAGAGACCCAGTACTTC CASSSAGTREETQYF
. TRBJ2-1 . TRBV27 TGTGCCAGCAGTTTAAAAAGGTTGTCAGTTAATGAGCAGTTCTTC CASSLKRLSVNEQFF
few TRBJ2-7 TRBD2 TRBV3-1 TGTGCCAGCAGCCAAGCAGCGGGGTCCTACGAGCAGTACTTC CASSQAAGSYEQYF
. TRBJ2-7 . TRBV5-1 TGCGCCAGCAGCTTGGACCCAATTTACGAGCAGTACTTC CASSLDPIYEQYF
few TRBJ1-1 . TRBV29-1 TGCAGCGTTGAAACTAACAGGTGGAACACTGAAGCTTTCTTT CSVETNRWNTEAFF
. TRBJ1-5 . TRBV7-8 TGTGCCAGCAGCTTAGTAGGGACACTCAATCAGCCCCAGCATTTT CASSLVGTLNQPQHF
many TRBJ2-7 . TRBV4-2 TGTGCCAGCAGCCCGGGCCAGCTAAACTACGAGCAGTACTTC CASSPGQLNYEQYF
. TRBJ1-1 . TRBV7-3 TGTGCCAGCAGCTTAGACGGAATGACTGAAGCTTTCTTT CASSLDGMTEAFF
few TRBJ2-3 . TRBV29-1 TGCAGCGTTGAAGTTGTAGATACGCAGTATTTT CSVEVVDTQYF
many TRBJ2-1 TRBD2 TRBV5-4 TGTGCCAGCAGCTTGGAGGGAGGGCCGGGTGAGCAGTTCTTC CASSLEGGPGEQFF
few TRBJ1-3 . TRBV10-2 TGCGCCAGCAGTGAGTCCTGGGCCGGAACTGGAAACACCATATATTTT CASSESWAGTGNTIYF
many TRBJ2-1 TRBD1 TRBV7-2 TGTGCCAGCAGCTACACAGGGGTAGGACCCTACAATGAGCAGTTCTTC CASSYTGVGPYNEQFF
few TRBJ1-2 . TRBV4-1 TGCGCCAGCAGCCTGGCAGGGGAGGACTATGGCTACACCTTC CASSLAGEDYGYTF
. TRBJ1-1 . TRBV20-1 TGCAGTGCTAGAGATCCGGGCTTGGACACTGAAGCTTTCTTT CSARDPGLDTEAFF
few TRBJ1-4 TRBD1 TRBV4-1 TGCGCCAGCAGCCAAGCGGGACAGGGTAATGAAAAACTGTTTTTT CASSQAGQGNEKLFF
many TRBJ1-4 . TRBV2 TGTGCCAGCAGTGAATCTGGACAGACTAATGAAAAACTGTTTTTT CASSESGQTNEKLFF
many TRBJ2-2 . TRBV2 TGTGCCAGCAGCCCCGGGGCAGGCGTTAACACCGGGGAGCTGTTTTTT CASSPGAGVNTGELFF
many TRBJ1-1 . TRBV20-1 TGCAGTGCTCAAAAAGGGACGTCCGGTGCTTTCTTT CSAQKGTSGAFF
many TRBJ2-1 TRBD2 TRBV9 TGTGCCAGCAGCGGACCGGGACTAGCGGGGTCACTGAATGAGCAGTTCTTC CASSGPGLAGSLNEQFF